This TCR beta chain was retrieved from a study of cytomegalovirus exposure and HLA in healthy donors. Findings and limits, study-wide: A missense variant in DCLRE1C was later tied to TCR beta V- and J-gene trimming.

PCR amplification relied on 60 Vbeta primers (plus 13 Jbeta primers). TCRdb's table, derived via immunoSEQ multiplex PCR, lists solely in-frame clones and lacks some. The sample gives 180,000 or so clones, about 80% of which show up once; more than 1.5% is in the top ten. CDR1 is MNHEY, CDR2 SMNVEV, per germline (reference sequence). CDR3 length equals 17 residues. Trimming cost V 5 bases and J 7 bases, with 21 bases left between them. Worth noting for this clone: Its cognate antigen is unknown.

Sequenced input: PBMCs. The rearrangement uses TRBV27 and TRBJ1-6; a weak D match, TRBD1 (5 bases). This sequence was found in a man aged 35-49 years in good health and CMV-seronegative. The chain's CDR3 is CASSDIRGRGSNSPLHF. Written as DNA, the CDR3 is TGTGCCAGCAGTGACATTCGCGGCCGGGGGTCCAATTCACCCCTCCACTTT.